This TCR beta chain was identified during a study of T cells of healthy individuals. A single record per CDR3 protein comes from TCRdb applying MiXCR to the 5' RACE reads. The sample contains tens of thousands of distinct CDR3 sequences, 16% of which appear only once. From germline, CDR1 is DFQATT and CDR2 SNEGSKA (reference sequence). With V trimmed by 6 bases and J by 6 bases, 6 bases remained unmatched. The CDR3 spans 13 residues. This clonotype was found a few times. This rearrangement joins TRBV20-1 to TRBJ2-1; 9 bases fit TRBD2. The TCR originated in a human donor in good health. The CDR3 region is CSASGGPFNEQFF. CDR3 in DNA: TGCAGTGCCAGCGGGGGGCCCTTCAATGAGCAGTTCTTC.